The entry that follows covers one TCR beta chain sequence. This clonotype was counted ten times or more. The antigen this receptor binds is unknown. One base away there is no much larger clone; base qualities are not given. From the cysteine through the phenylalanine, the CDR3 covers 13 amino acids. CDR3 DNA is the only sequence kept; it has 39 bases, read in frame from the first base. The germline V gene gives CDR1 as LGHNA and CDR2 as YNFKEQ. Trimming removed 1 base from V and 2 bases from J, leaving 6 bases between the germline ends. The data are from a study of human T cells and chemical hapten exposure (dated by TCRdb to 2020 to 2023). About the full investigation: For sensitization, 2% DPC in acetone was applied to a roughly 2 cm by roughly 2 cm area of upper inner arm skin. Throughout the study period of about 25 weeks, patients also received therapeutic DPC doses to the scalp every week. Patch testing was performed on the upper back with Finn chambers containing 0.01% DPC, and the patch tests were scored after 6 days according to International Contact Dermatitis Research Group standards. The mostly female patient cohort included alopecia areata with under or over 50% scalp involvement, alopecia totalis and alopecia universalis. Libraries were combined into a pool for sequencing, and differences in TCR yield between samples came mainly from small differences in library volumes within the pool. The study tracked peripheral blood TCR repertoire changes in vivo during primary and secondary sensitization to the hapten diphenylcyclopropenone (DPC) in alopecia patients. Patient blood was sampled pre-sensitization (week 0) and at 2, 6 and about 24 weeks after DPC sensitization. For TCR sequencing, blood came from 25 to 35 alopecia patients at anywhere from one to four time points (pre-sensitization, 2, 6 and 24 weeks). What the study reported, not specific to this receptor: After repeated subsampling, the strength of the expansion versus patch-test correlation and the threshold at which it became significant changed. Compared with pre-sensitization or healthy control sets, expanded TCRs formed significantly more large CDR3 similarity clusters, which is consistent with antigen-driven responses. Alopecia, a presumed autoimmune disease, was present in all patients, so the immune response of the patients might differ from that of healthy individuals. Patch test score was positively correlated with the number of PT1 expanded TCRs, with significance at thresholds 8, 16 and 32 but not at 4. The number of TCRs above 1 in 1000 frequency did not change with DPC sensitization; there was no evidence of global repertoire structure alterations.

The library relied on RACE. This sample was sequenced with a NextSeq 500. During library preparation, unique molecular identifiers were attached to individual cDNA molecules so that TCRs could be counted quantitatively and reproducibly. For every blood RNA sample, sequencing covered both the TCR alpha and TCR beta chains. The study's processing was this. Samples had a median of approximately 96,000 TCRs, with a range from roughly 23,224 to 750,000. The Decombinator software suite was used to annotate the V, J and CDR3 of the TCR reads. Every sample was subsampled to the same number of TCRs (28,000) for the PS versus PT1 abundance plots. TCRs were defined as expanded if absent before sensitization and observed at least eight times at the 2-week time point. TCRdb reprocessing: public reads trimmed at Q25 with fastp, clones called with MiXCR, in-frame beta chains kept. Each CDR3 protein appears once, grouped with its most common genes and DNA. For this entry, the V and J calls and clone size follow TCRdb and not the study's own pipeline. The table for this sample lists around 150,000 distinct CDR3 sequences; roughly 14% of them were counted only once. 1.5% to 2% of the sample is in the top ten clones.

This sample's time point label indicates: patch test 1, 2 weeks after DPC sensitization. Interpreted using the paper, the treatment or condition label stands for: therapeutic diphenylcyclopropenone sensitization with weekly scalp DPC. Blood at each patch-test visit was drawn before the patch test was applied. Patients were eligible if aged 18 to 70, diagnosed with alopecia and judged suitable for DPC therapy, and pregnant patients were excluded. Total RNA was isolated from unfractionated whole blood collected in Tempus Blood RNA tubes. This TCR derives from a young woman with alopecia areata. Some clones in this sample may be carry-over from other donors' samples. Recombination joined TRBV4-2 with TRBJ2-7, with a tentative D gene TRBD1 over 6 matching bases. The starting material was whole blood, obtained in connection with sensitization to the hapten diphenylcyclopropenone (DPC). Here is the DNA: TGTGCCAGCAGCCAAGGACAGGCCTACGAGCAGTACTTC. Its translation is CASSQGQAYEQYF.